The 25 T cell receptor beta chains below were found in one sample sequenced in a study of blood T cell repertoires in COVID-19. Method: immunoSEQ multiplex PCR; TCRdb's copy keeps in-frame clones and lacks some. Here the sample spans approximately 13,000 clones, approximately 84% being singletons. Input material: peripheral blood. These receptors originate from a human donor in a cohort sampled during active COVID-19.

V is TRBV4-3 and J is TRBJ2-6; D is uncertain. Trimming cost V 1 base and J 4 bases, with 11 bases left between them. This CDR3 spans 16 amino acids. The germline V gene has CDR1 LGHNA and CDR2 YSLEER. The CDR3 spells CASSQAPGSGANVLTF. The CDR3 bases are TGCGCCAGCAGCCAAGCGCCCGGGTCGGGGGCCAACGTCCTGACTTTC.

The chain links TRBV29-1 to TRBJ1-1; D is undetermined. Trimming stripped 3 bases from V and 6 bases from J, with 11 bases between. Germline V gives CDR1 SQVTM, CDR2 ANQGSEA. The CDR3 is 12 residues long. CDR3 in DNA: TGCAGCGTTGAGGGGAGTTTTCCTGAAGCTTTCTTT. Translation gives CSVEGSFPEAFF. Filled out from reference TRBV29-1 and TRBJ1-1, the complete variable domain reads SAVISQKPSRDICQRGTSLTIQCQVDSQVTMMFWYRQQPGQSLTLIATANQGSEATYESGFVIDKFPISRPNLTFSTLTVSNMSPEDSSIYLCSVEGSFPEAFFGQGTRLTVV.

This sequence joins TRBV5-5 and TRBJ2-7; 8 bases match TRBD1. The germline V gene has CDR1 SGHKS and CDR2 YYEKEE (reference sequence). The CDR3 runs 17 residues. V trimming: 4 bases; J trimming: 0 bases; junction bases outside the gene matches: 12. CDR3 bases: TGTGCCAGCAGCCCAGTCATGACAGGGGAGAACTCCTACGAGCAGTACTTC. It specifies CASSPVMTGENSYEQYF.

The V and J genes are TRBV6-5 and TRBJ2-3; D call uncertain. Germline loops: CDR1 MNHEY, CDR2 SVGAGI. The V end was cut by 2 bases, the J end by 3 bases, with 9 bases between. The CDR3 extends over 14 amino acids. CDR3 bases: TGTGCCAGCAGTTACGCCCCGCGGACAGATACGCAGTATTTT. This sequence encodes CASSYAPRTDTQYF.

This clone was counted between two and nine times. This sequence joins TRBV27 and TRBJ2-1; 7 positions agree with TRBD1. V lost 2 bases to trimming and J lost 3 bases; unmatched junction nucleotides: 1. Germline V gene lookup returns CDR1 MNHEY and CDR2 SMNVEV (reference sequence). The CDR3 is 14 residues long. The CDR3 bases are TGTGCCAGCAGTTTAGACAGGGTCTACAATGAGCAGTTCTTC. Translating gives CASSLDRVYNEQFF.

The chain couples TRBV28 to TRBJ2-2; 7 bases map to TRBD1. The CDR3 is made up of 15 amino acids. CDR1 MDHEN and CDR2 SYDVKM come from the germline V gene. V lost 6 bases and J lost 3; bases outside the gene matches: 7. CDR3: CASSNTGTDTGELFF. CDR3 sequence (DNA): TGTGCCAGCAGCAATACCGGGACAGACACCGGGGAGCTGTTTTTT.

V is TRBV5-1 and J is TRBJ2-1; the match to TRBD2 covers 8 bases. The J segment lost 0 bases and the V segment lost 2 bases, leaving 4 bases of the junction unmatched. The CDR3 extends over 16 amino acids. The germline gives CDR1 SGHRS, CDR2 YFSETQ. The CDR3 DNA sequence: TGCGCCAGCAGCTTTTTAGCGGGGACCTCCTACAATGAGCAGTTCTTC. The encoded protein is CASSFLAGTSYNEQFF.

The gene calls are TRBV6-2 or TRBV6-3 and TRBJ2-3; D not certain. Germline loops: CDR1 MNHEY, CDR2 SVGEGT. The CDR3 has 12 amino acids. The V gene lost 5 bases and the J gene lost 2 bases, with 5 bases spanning the gap. DNA for the CDR3: TGTGCCAGCAGTCCCTTCACAGATACGCAGTATTTT. It codes for CASSPFTDTQYF.

In its sample, this clone was seen once. This chain links TRBV7-2 with TRBJ1-2, with 9 nucleotides matching TRBD1. V shed 5 bases and J 7 bases; nucleotides not matched to a gene: 11. This CDR3 has 15 residues. Germline V CDR1 and CDR2: SGHTA, FQGNSA. CDR3 sequence reads: CASSPRAGTGIGYTF. DNA for the CDR3: TGTGCCAGCAGCCCTAGGGCCGGGACAGGGATTGGCTACACCTTC.

In its sample, this clone ranks as large (0.1 to 1%). The same CDR3 can be traced to other DNA sequences in this sample. V and J are TRBV6-5 and TRBJ2-7; 11 positions agree with TRBD2. Trimming cost V 4 bases and J 0 bases; bases outside gene matches: 2. This CDR3 is 15 amino acids long. The germline V gene has CDR1 MNHEY and CDR2 SVGAGI. Written as DNA, the CDR3 is TGTGCCAGCAGTTGGGGGACTAGCGGCTCCTACGAGCAGTACTTC. Translating gives CASSWGTSGSYEQYF.

This clone was found a few times. The chain recombines TRBV25-1 with TRBJ2-7; 9 bases are shared with TRBD1. J was trimmed by 5 bases and V by 6 bases; bases with no gene match: 5. This CDR3 contains 13 residues. Germline V gene lookup returns CDR1 MGHDK and CDR2 SYGVNS. The CDR3 DNA reads TGTGCCAGCAGCCGGGACAGGGACCACGAGCAGTACTTC. Its translation: CASSRDRDHEQYF.

This clone was seen only once. V gene TRBV7-7 combines with J gene TRBJ2-7; the match to TRBD1 covers 9 bases. V shed 1 base, J shed 0 bases, and the junction held 1 base outside the gene matches. In germline, CDR1 is SSHAT, CDR2 FNYEAQ (reference sequence). There are 15 residues in the CDR3. CDR3 DNA sequence: TGTGCCAGCAGCTTAGGGACAGGGGACTCCTACGAGCAGTACTTC. Its translation: CASSLGTGDSYEQYF.

This clone came up once. The rearrangement links TRBV3-1 (or the pseudogene TRBV3-2) to TRBJ2-4; TRBD2 might be the D (6 bases). Germline V CDR1 and CDR2: LGHDT, YNNKEL (reference sequence). Trimming removed 0 bases from V and 3 bases from J, with 24 bases in between. The CDR3 has 20 amino acids. In nucleotides, the CDR3 is TGTGCCAGCAGCCAAGAGTCCCACCCCGGGGGATCTTGGGTCAAAAACATTCAGTACTTC. Its protein product is CASSQESHPGGSWVKNIQYF.

CDR3 sequence reads: CASSQGWPLGSGTQYF. The CDR3, as DNA: TGCGCCAGCAGCCAAGGGTGGCCTCTTGGGAGTGGGACCCAGTACTTC. The genes are TRBV4-3 and TRBJ2-5; perhaps TRBD2 as D (5 bases). The CDR3 is made up of 16 amino acids. CDR1 and CDR2 (germline): LGHNA, YSLEER. Trimming cost V 1 base and J 7 bases, with 19 bases left between them.

In nucleotides, the CDR3 is TGCGCCAGCAGTGAGTGGGAGGCCTATGGCTACACCTTC. Amino acids: CASSEWEAYGYTF. The V and J genes are TRBV10-2 and TRBJ1-2; no definite D call. The germline V and J ends were trimmed by 1 base and 4 bases, with 7 bases remaining between them. The length of the CDR3 is 13 residues. Germline loops: CDR1 WSHSY, CDR2 SAAADI.

The rearrangement joins TRBV7-2 to TRBJ2-1; 9 bases match TRBD2. Trimming took 4 bases from V and 9 from J; bases not matched to a gene: 13. CDR3 size: 16 residues. In germline, CDR1 is SGHTA, CDR2 FQGNSA. The CDR3 region has the DNA TGTGCCAGCAGCTCCCGTGTAGCGGGAGTTCGGGGTGAGCAGTTCTTC. It yields the protein CASSSRVAGVRGEQFF. The full variable domain, its missing parts supplied by reference TRBV7-2 and TRBJ2-1, is GAGVSQSPSNKVTEKGKDVELRCDPISGHTALYWYRQSLGQGLEFLIYFQGNSAPDKSGLPSDRFSAERTGGSVSTLTIQRTQQEDSAVYLCASSSRVAGVRGEQFFGPGTRLTVL.

The chain combines TRBV2 with TRBJ2-7; TRBD2 agrees at 8 bases. Germline V gene sequence: CDR1 SNHLY, CDR2 FYNNEI. V trimming: 4 bases; J trimming: 3 bases; junction bases outside the gene matches: 2. The CDR3 totals 13 residues. The CDR3 DNA sequence: TGTGCCAGCAGTGGGGCGGGGGGCTACGAGCAGTACTTC. Translating gives CASSGAGGYEQYF.

The chain employs TRBV3-1 (or the pseudogene TRBV3-2) and TRBJ1-5; no reliable D call. V lost 1 base and J lost 1, with 11 bases in between. Germline lookup yields CDR1 LGHDT and CDR2 YNNKEL (reference sequence). The CDR3 has 16 amino acids. The CDR3 here is CASSQGHGQSNQPQHF. CDR3 DNA: TGTGCCAGCAGCCAAGGACACGGCCAGAGCAATCAGCCCCAGCATTTT.

There are many counts of this clone. V and J are TRBV30 and TRBJ2-1; the D is unclear. V gave up 2 bases and J gave up 3 bases, with 2 bases separating them. Germline V gene lookup returns CDR1 GTSNPN and CDR2 SVGIG (reference sequence). The CDR3 runs to 11 residues. The CDR3 spells CAWSHYNEQFF. In DNA form, the CDR3 reads TGTGCCTGGAGTCACTACAATGAGCAGTTCTTC.

V is TRBV10-3 and J is TRBJ2-7, with 9 bases lining up with TRBD1. Germline assignment: CDR1 ENHRY and CDR2 SYGVKD. The CDR3 is 12 residues long. After removal of 9 bases from V and 4 bases from J, the junction contained 4 bases not matched to a gene. The CDR3 nucleotides read TGTGCCATGGGACAGGGAGAGTACGAGCAGTACTTC. This codes for CAMGQGEYEQYF.

DNA of the CDR3: TGTGCCACCAGCAGCGGTTACAATCAGCCCCAGCATTTT. It translates to CATSSGYNQPQHF. The V gene is TRBV15, the J gene TRBJ1-5; D ambiguous. V lost 3 bases and J 3 bases, leaving 6 bases between the germline ends. CDR3 size: 13 residues. Germline values: CDR1 LNHNV, CDR2 YYDKDF (reference sequence).

Here the CDR3 reads CASGQGGAYF. CDR3 in DNA: TGTGCCAGCGGTCAAGGGGGTGCGTATTTT. This rearrangement joins TRBV12-3 or TRBV12-4 to TRBJ2-3, with a weak D call TRBD1 (6 bases). Trimming pared 8 bases from V and 14 bases from J, leaving 14 bases between. The CDR3 is 10 amino acids.

V is TRBV27 and J is TRBJ2-1; possible D gene TRBD2, 7 bases. The CDR3 length is 15 residues. Trimming took 4 bases from V and 3 from J, leaving 13 bases between them. CDR1 and CDR2 (germline): MNHEY, SMNVEV (reference sequence). The CDR3 is CASSSGAGDYNEQFF. CDR3 DNA: TGTGCCAGCAGTTCGGGGGCGGGGGACTACAATGAGCAGTTCTTC.

The chain recombines TRBV15 with TRBJ2-1, with a tentative D call TRBD2 (6 bases). Germline CDR1 and CDR2: LNHNV and YYDKDF (reference sequence). The V gene lost 5 bases and the J gene lost 6 bases, with 20 bases spanning the gap. The CDR3 runs to 16 residues. This chain's CDR3 is CATSSPGTSRGNEQFF. The DNA of the CDR3 is TGTGCCACCAGCTCTCCCGGGACTTCTAGGGGCAATGAGCAGTTCTTC. The full variable domain, completed using reference TRBV15 and TRBJ2-1, is DAMVIQNPRYQVTQFGKPVTLSCSQTLNHNVMYWYQQKSSQAPKLLFHYYDKDFNNEADTPDNFQSRRPNTSFCFLDIRSPGLGDTAMYLCATSSPGTSRGNEQFFGPGTRLTVL.

The CDR3 is CASSHISGRGTDTQYF. The DNA for the CDR3 is TGTGCCAGCAGCCATATTAGCGGGAGGGGCACAGATACGCAGTATTTT. The V and J genes are TRBV14 and TRBJ2-3; 11 bases line up with TRBD2. Germline trimming cut 3 bases from V and 1 base from J; bases unmatched to any gene: 3. Looked up from germline, CDR1 is SGHDN and CDR2 is FVKESK. This CDR3 is built from 16 residues.